This paragraph covers one TCR beta chain sequence. Under the authors' procedure: Reference gene primer amplification gave estimated nucleated cell counts. Data came from immunoSEQ multiplex PCR; TCRdb stores just in-frame clones and leaves some out. The D gene and trimming were derived from the DNA, and the V and J assignments and clone size from that table. The table shows 100,000 or so clones, with 82% occurring only once. This entry is derived from a study of blood T cell repertoires in COVID-19. For the study at large: The study drew acute and convalescent COVID-19 samples from the United States, Italy and Spain. The analysed material was cDNA or gDNA that came from T cells, B-cell-depleted T cells, or PBMCs.

The sample consisted of peripheral blood. The TCR originated in a woman at least 80 years old with acute or convalescent COVID-19.

DNA for the CDR3: TGCGCCAGCAGCTTGGGGACAGGGTACGAAAAACTGTTTTTT. Amino acids: CASSLGTGYEKLFF. This chain links TRBV5-1 with TRBJ1-4; 8 bases match TRBD1. This CDR3 has 14 residues. Germline V gene lookup returns CDR1 SGHRS and CDR2 YFSETQ. Trimming cost V 0 bases and J 8 bases; bases outside gene matches: 3.